Given below is one T cell receptor beta chain in context. Its antigen remains undetermined. No much larger clonotype is one base removed from it; base qualities were not supplied. RNA was extracted with the RNeasy kit and roughly 0.5 to 1 ug was reverse transcribed using random hexamers. The immunoSEQ multiplex PCR assay, covering 54 Vbeta and 13 Jbeta segments, was used to amplify TCR beta CDR3 regions. Bias from PCR amplification was corrected by using a synthetic template baseline for primer optimization and for computational correction. The published analysis was carried out like this. Reads were annotated to V, D and J genes according to IMGT and were analyzed with immunoSEQ Analyzer, with only productive sequences retained. To calculate clonality, Shannon entropy was normalized by log2 of the number of productive unique sequences and then subtracted from one. For each patient and control, public and private clones were evaluated within the 100 most prevalent clones. Clones were defined as Susac-specific if absent from the healthy and MS cohorts, from 1052 published viral clones and from other ImmuneACCESS disease sequences. TCRdb took the public reads, trimmed them with fastp at Q25, ran MiXCR for clone calling and kept in-frame beta chains. All rows with the same CDR3 protein become a single entry with the most common DNA and genes. These V and J calls derive from TCRdb rather than the authors' analysis. This sample has 160,000 or so distinct CDR3 sequences in its table, and approximately 95% of those were observed once. The ten largest clones capture roughly 0.16% of the sample.

Reading the germline V gene (reference sequence) gives CDR1 LNHNV and CDR2 YYDKDF. The CDR3 runs 13 amino acids, cysteine and phenylalanine included. The DNA shown is the 39-base CDR3, in frame from base 1. V is shortened by 5 bases, J by 7 bases, and the region joining them spans 14 bases. This sample is drawn from a study of CD8 T cells in Susac syndrome (dated by TCRdb to about 2019). At the level of the whole study: Whether CD8+ T cell activation and differentiation in Susac syndrome was antigen driven was tested using repertoire sequencing. CD8+ T cell repertoire clonality was compared between over 9 healthy donors, approximately 14 Susac syndrome patients and 15 multiple sclerosis patients.

Peripheral blood CD8+ and CD4+ T cells from healthy donors, Susac syndrome patients and multiple sclerosis patients were profiled by high-throughput TCR beta sequencing. The multiple sclerosis controls were treatment-naive patients whose relapsing-remitting disease, either stable or active, fulfilled the revised McDonald criteria. Bulk CD8+ and CD4+ T cells were purified magnetically by negative isolation, whereas CD8+ TEMRA cells were enriched by FACS. Blood was drawn into EDTA tubes, processed within 24 hours, and PBMCs were isolated by density gradient centrifugation. PBMCs intended for TCR sequencing were cryopreserved in liquid nitrogen and thawed later in a water bath at 37 degrees C. A purity of at least 90% was achieved for sorted or isolated CD4+, CD8+ and CD8+ TEMRA cells. What the research found in general, with its limitations: The study acknowledged that relatively few individuals were included in the TCR sequencing and HLA analysis.

Material for sequencing was CD8+ T cells from PBMCs. The chain is assembled from TRBV15 and TRBJ1-1, and TRBD1 may be the D gene, going by 5 matching bases. This receptor was identified in a human donor with multiple sclerosis. The DNA is TGTGCCACCAGCCCTCGGGAGGGGTATGAAGCTTTCTTT. The encoded protein is CATSPREGYEAFF. The reference TRBV15 and TRBJ1-1 proteins fill in what lies around the CDR3, so the full variable domain reads DAMVIQNPRYQVTQFGKPVTLSCSQTLNHNVMYWYQQKSSQAPKLLFHYYDKDFNNEADTPDNFQSRRPNTSFCFLDIRSPGLGDTAMYLCATSPREGYEAFFGQGTRLTVV.